These T cell receptor beta chains were read from a single sample in a study of neurological immune-mediated disorders. TCRdb processed the 5' RACE reads anew with MiXCR; each CDR3 protein has one entry. Of 30,000 to 40,000 distinct CDR3 sequences detected, roughly 7.3% appear once; the ten largest clones hold less than 4.5%. Sequenced sample: PBMCs. These receptors came from a woman between 40 and 50 years old in good health. Each CDR3 is given with its conserved first and last residue. The D gene is left open where the match is weak. Rows may omit the clone size; those that give it use once, few, many or a size class.

j_gene | v_gene | d_gene | abundance | CDR3aa | CDR3nt
TRBJ1-3 | TRBV28 | - | many | CASSLLGYGISGNTIYF | TGTGCCAGCAGTTTATTAGGGTATGGGATCTCTGGAAACACCATATATTTT
TRBJ2-5 | TRBV5-5 | - | many | CASSAGLGVGEETQYF | TGTGCCAGCAGCGCGGGGTTAGGGGTCGGTGAAGAGACCCAGTACTTC
TRBJ2-7 | TRBV4-2 | - | many | CASSQEGVLSYEQYF | TGTGCCAGCAGCCAAGAGGGGGTACTCTCCTACGAGCAGTACTTC
TRBJ2-5 | TRBV5-1 | TRBD2 | many | CASSFGGTSGQETQYF | TGCGCCAGCAGCTTTGGGGGGACTAGTGGGCAAGAGACCCAGTACTTC
TRBJ2-5 | TRBV18 | - | many | CASSPTREETQYF | TGTGCCAGCTCACCAACCAGGGAAGAGACCCAGTACTTC
TRBJ1-6 | TRBV7-6 | - | - | CASGVSAVPLHF | TGTGCCAGCGGGGTCAGCGCGGTACCCCTCCACTTT
TRBJ2-2 | TRBV28 | - | many | CASSLLGAGELFF | TGTGCCAGCAGTTTATTGGGGGCCGGGGAGCTGTTTTTT
TRBJ2-3 | TRBV6-5 | - | many | CASSYPGFPRDGTDTQYF | TGTGCCAGCAGTTACCCTGGATTTCCACGGGACGGCACAGATACGCAGTATTTT
TRBJ2-4 | TRBV7-8 | TRBD1 | many | CASSLGQTLAKNIQYF | TGTGCCAGCAGCTTGGGACAGACCCTAGCCAAAAACATTCAGTACTTC
TRBJ1-4 | TRBV11-2 | - | many | CASSSYRTYATNEKLFF | TGTGCCAGCAGCTCTTATCGGACGTACGCAACTAATGAAAAACTGTTTTTT
TRBJ2-1 | TRBV24-1 | TRBD2 | medium-sized | CATSDRTSGYNEQFF | TGTGCCACCAGTGATCGGACTAGCGGATACAATGAGCAGTTCTTC
TRBJ1-4 | TRBV11-2 | - | many | CASSPTSQGYNEKLFF | TGTGCCAGCAGCCCTACGTCGCAGGGGTATAATGAAAAACTGTTTTTT
TRBJ2-1 | TRBV5-1 | TRBD1 | many | CASSLAGGQGYYNEQFF | TGCGCCAGCAGCTTGGCCGGGGGACAGGGGTACTACAATGAGCAGTTCTTC
TRBJ2-1 | TRBV20-1 | TRBD1 | many | CSAVDRGAEQFF | TGCAGTGCTGTAGACAGGGGGGCTGAGCAGTTCTTC
TRBJ1-2 | TRBV9 | - | many | CASSSDGFDGYTF | TGTGCCAGCAGCTCCGACGGGTTTGATGGCTACACCTTC
TRBJ2-3 | TRBV18 | TRBD2 | many | CASSGTTVTDTQYF | TGTGCCAGCTCGGGGACTACCGTTACAGATACGCAGTATTTT
TRBJ1-2 | TRBV19 | TRBD1 | many | CASSPGQALYGYTF | TGTGCCAGTAGCCCCGGACAGGCCCTATATGGCTACACCTTC
TRBJ2-5 | TRBV2 | - | - | CASNTDQETQYF | TGTGCCAGCAACACCGATCAAGAGACCCAGTACTTC
TRBJ1-5 | TRBV6-5 | - | many | CASSRVIGNQPQHF | TGTGCCAGCAGTAGGGTCATTGGAAATCAGCCCCAGCATTTT
TRBJ2-1 | TRBV20-1 | - | many | CSAARDTHSYNEQFF | TGCAGTGCTGCGAGGGACACCCACTCCTACAATGAGCAGTTCTTC
TRBJ2-5 | TRBV5-5 | - | many | CASSTQGRETQYF | TGTGCCAGCAGTACGCAGGGGCGGGAGACCCAGTACTTC
TRBJ1-1 | TRBV7-6 | TRBD1 | many | CASSVTGTEASLNTEAFF | TGTGCCAGCAGCGTAACCGGGACAGAGGCCTCCTTGAACACTGAAGCTTTCTTT
TRBJ2-7 | TRBV20-1 | - | many | CSAGRGQGEEQYF | TGCAGTGCTGGGCGTGGGCAGGGTGAAGAGCAGTACTTC
TRBJ2-7 | TRBV7-2 | - | many | CASSLSGSGREQYF | TGTGCCAGCAGCTTAAGTGGTAGTGGGCGAGAGCAGTACTTC
TRBJ1-1 | TRBV5-1 | - | many | CASSLMGGRTTEAFF | TGCGCCAGCAGCTTGATGGGGGGGCGAACCACTGAAGCTTTCTTT
TRBJ2-7 | TRBV10-3 | TRBD1 | many | CAISPGQGSNEQYF | TGTGCCATCAGCCCGGGACAGGGGAGCAACGAGCAGTACTTC
TRBJ1-1 | TRBV9 | - | many | CASSVLGSMNTEAFF | TGTGCCAGCAGCGTACTTGGCAGCATGAACACTGAAGCTTTCTTT
TRBJ2-2 | TRBV11-2 | - | - | CASREMDRRTGELFF | TGTGCCAGCAGGGAGATGGACAGACGAACCGGGGAGCTGTTTTTT
TRBJ2-3 | TRBV6-2/TRBV6-3 | TRBD2 | many | CASKDSGGTSRSQYF | TGTGCCAGCAAAGATAGCGGGGGGACCTCAAGATCGCAGTATTTT
TRBJ2-2 | TRBV5-1 | TRBD2 | many | CASSRLAGVTGELFF | TGCGCCAGCAGCAGGCTAGCGGGGGTCACCGGGGAGCTGTTTTTT
TRBJ2-1 | TRBV7-7 | - | - | CASSSGYNEQFF | TGTGCTAGCAGCTCCGGGTACAATGAGCAGTTCTTC
TRBJ2-7 | TRBV20-1 | TRBD1 | - | CSAFGQDDYEQYF | TGCAGTGCTTTTGGACAGGACGATTACGAGCAGTACTTC
TRBJ2-5 | TRBV2 | TRBD2 | many | CASSEGGGGPGETQYF | TGTGCCAGCAGTGAAGGCGGCGGGGGGCCCGGGGAGACCCAGTACTTC
TRBJ1-4 | TRBV24-1 | - | many | CATSDSSTTGVEKLFF | TGTGCCACCAGTGATTCCTCTACCACCGGCGTTGAAAAACTGTTTTTT
TRBJ2-3 | TRBV5-1 | TRBD2 | many | CASSASGRDPDTQYF | TGCGCCAGCAGCGCCAGCGGGAGGGATCCAGATACGCAGTATTTT
TRBJ2-3 | TRBV20-1 | - | many | CSASAPREYF | TGCAGTGCTTCGGCCCCAAGGGAGTATTTT
TRBJ2-7 | TRBV18 | TRBD1 | many | CASSPGQVSYEQYF | TGTGCCAGCTCACCGGGACAGGTATCCTACGAGCAGTACTTC
TRBJ2-1 | TRBV7-2 | - | many | CATSLPSYNEQFF | TGTGCCACATCGCTTCCGTCCTACAATGAGCAGTTCTTC
TRBJ1-1 | TRBV12-3/TRBV12-4 | - | many | CASSLGEYSEAFF | TGTGCCAGCAGTTTAGGGGAATACAGTGAAGCTTTCTTT
TRBJ2-7 | TRBV6-5 | - | many | CASRSDYWEQYF | TGTGCCAGCAGATCGGACTACTGGGAGCAGTACTTC
TRBJ1-1 | TRBV27 | - | many | CASSSLRGDTEAFF | TGTGCCAGCAGTTCGTTAAGGGGGGACACTGAAGCTTTCTTT
TRBJ1-1 | TRBV2 | - | many | CASSGFNTEAFF | TGTGCCAGCAGTGGATTCAACACTGAAGCTTTCTTT